Below are 17 T cell receptor beta chains sequenced from a single sample in a study of cytomegalovirus exposure and HLA in healthy donors. Use of 60 Vbeta and 13 Jbeta primers characterized the PCR. Sequenced by immunoSEQ multiplex PCR; TCRdb stores in-frame clones only, minus some. The sample consists of approximately 150,000 clones, around 68% of them appearing once. Sequences were obtained from PBMCs. The receptors were gathered from a woman in her forties in good health and CMV-seropositive.

This clone was counted between two and nine times. The chain recombines TRBV4-3 with TRBJ1-4; 7 positions agree with TRBD1. The CDR3 loop spans 19 amino acids. V lost 0 bases, J lost 0 bases, and 10 bases stayed unmatched. The germline V gene has CDR1 LGHNA and CDR2 YSLEER. CDR3 in DNA: TGCGCCAGCAGCCAAGATTTAGTAGGACAGGCGGCAACTAATGAAAAACTGTTTTTT. It translates to CASSQDLVGQAATNEKLFF.

The CDR3 bases are TGTGCCAGCCGGACAGGGTTGGACTATGGCTACACCTTC. It encodes CASRTGLDYGYTF. The V call is TRBV28, the J call TRBJ1-2; 8 bases map to TRBD1. Trimming removed 8 bases from V and 3 bases from J; junction bases left unmatched: 5. This CDR3 has 13 residues. Germline V gene sequence: CDR1 MDHEN, CDR2 SYDVKM.

J is TRBJ1-1 and V is TRBV7-3, with D possibly matching TRBD1 (5 bases). The CDR3 is 14 amino acids. V was cut by 5 bases and J by 0 bases, with 10 bases left in between. The germline V gene has CDR1 SGHTA and CDR2 FQGTGA. CDR3 in amino acids: CASSPQGMNTEAFF. The CDR3 DNA follows: TGTGCCAGCAGCCCCCAGGGTATGAACACTGAAGCTTTCTTT.

The V call is TRBV28, the J call TRBJ2-1, with 11 bases aligning to TRBD2. The CDR3 extends over 19 amino acids. The germline V gene encodes CDR1 MDHEN and CDR2 SYDVKM. J lost 9 bases, V lost 4 bases, and 20 bases had no gene match. CDR3 in DNA: TGTGCCAGCAGTTATGTCGTACAACCGGGACTAGCGGCTTCAATTGAGCAGTTCTTC. It translates to CASSYVVQPGLAASIEQFF.

The J gene is TRBJ1-1, the V gene TRBV14; D is perhaps TRBD1 (5 bases). Germline CDR1 and CDR2: SGHDN and FVKESK. V lost 2 bases, J lost 7 bases, and 14 bases lay in between. This CDR3 is built from 14 residues. Written as DNA, the CDR3 is TGTGCCAGCAGCCAACTGGACACCCGGATTGAAGCTTTCTTT. This gives the protein CASSQLDTRIEAFF.

This clone has more than one count but fewer than ten. The J gene is TRBJ2-7, the V gene TRBV5-6; 14 nucleotides match TRBD2. Germline V gives CDR1 SGHDT, CDR2 YYEEEE. This CDR3 is built from 17 residues. After removal of 4 bases from V and 1 base from J, the junction contained 7 bases not matched to a gene. The CDR3 loop reads CASSAGTSGSWSYEQYF. In DNA form, the CDR3 reads TGTGCCAGCAGCGCCGGGACTAGCGGGAGTTGGTCCTACGAGCAGTACTTC.

This clone has a handful of counts. This chain connects TRBV6-5 to TRBJ1-2; possibly TRBD1 for D (5 bases). CDR3 length equals 14 residues. The V gene's germline CDR1 is MNHEY and CDR2 SVGAGI. Deletions cut 2 bases from V and 1 base from J, with 8 bases between. This CDR3 is CASSYTDSNYGYTF. The CDR3 nucleotides are TGTGCCAGCAGTTACACCGACAGTAACTATGGCTACACCTTC.

This chain connects TRBV19 to TRBJ2-2; the D gene is possibly TRBD1 (5 bases). The CDR3 is made up of 15 amino acids. V lost 3 bases, J lost 0 bases, and 8 bases lay in between. Germline V CDR1 and CDR2: LNHDA, SQIVND (reference sequence). The CDR3 here is CASSIQGANTGELFF. The CDR3 nucleotides read TGTGCCAGTAGTATCCAGGGCGCGAACACCGGGGAGCTGTTTTTT. The entire variable domain, with the rest obtained from reference TRBV19 and TRBJ2-2, is as follows: DGGITQSPKYLFRKEGQNVTLSCEQNLNHDAMYWYRQDPGQGLRLIYYSQIVNDFQKGDIAEGYSVSREKKESFPLTVTSAQKNPTAFYLCASSIQGANTGELFFGEGSRLTVL.

The J gene is TRBJ1-4, the V gene TRBV28; D unresolved. V was trimmed by 1 base and J by 8 bases, leaving 11 bases between them. Germline CDR1 reads MDHEN; CDR2 reads SYDVKM. CDR3 length equals 14 residues. The chain's CDR3 is CASSLFRGPEKLFF. The CDR3 DNA reads TGTGCCAGCAGTTTATTTCGAGGGCCGGAAAAACTGTTTTTT. Drawing the rest from reference TRBV28 and TRBJ1-4, the complete variable domain is DVKVTQSSRYLVKRTGEKVFLECVQDMDHENMFWYRQDPGLGLRLIYFSYDVKMKEKGDIPEGYSVSREKKERFSLILESASTNQTSMYLCASSLFRGPEKLFFGSGTQLSVL.

As to this clone: Different DNA sequences within this sample yield the same CDR3. In nucleotides, the CDR3 is TGTGCCAGCAGCCCTGGACAGAACACTGAAGCTTTCTTT. Translation gives CASSPGQNTEAFF. This chain uses TRBV7-2 with TRBJ1-1; a possible D gene is TRBD1 (5 bases). V was cut by 5 bases and J by 1 base, with 8 bases left in between. Germline V gives CDR1 SGHTA, CDR2 FQGNSA. The CDR3 covers 13 residues.

The V and J genes are TRBV6-5 and TRBJ2-7; D not certain. This CDR3 contains 14 residues. Trimming took off 2 bases at V and 5 bases at J, with 13 bases between the two ends. Per the germline V gene, CDR1 is MNHEY and CDR2 is SVGAGI. CDR3 DNA: TGTGCCAGCAGTTACGCCGGCCCGGAGAACGAGCAGTACTTC. The encoded protein is CASSYAGPENEQYF.

V usage is TRBV15 and J usage is TRBJ1-4; 7 nucleotides align to TRBD1. Per the germline V gene, CDR1 is LNHNV and CDR2 is YYDKDF (reference sequence). Germline trimming cut 1 base from V and 4 bases from J; bases unmatched to any gene: 6. The CDR3 covers 16 residues. CDR3 amino acids: CATSRVLTGRNEKLFF. CDR3 nucleotides: TGTGCCACCAGCAGAGTTTTGACAGGGCGTAATGAAAAACTGTTTTTT.

The V gene is TRBV6-6, the J gene TRBJ2-1; 10 bases are a match to TRBD1. Germline V gene lookup returns CDR1 MNHNY and CDR2 SVGAGI (reference sequence). This CDR3 has 16 amino acids. After removal of 6 bases from V and 6 bases from J, the junction contained 11 bases not matched to a gene. DNA of the CDR3: TGTGCCAGCAGAACCACCGGGACAGGGGCGACCAATGAGCAGTTCTTC. Its translation: CASRTTGTGATNEQFF.

In the case of this clone: One end of the junction is discordant with germline, which a read error may explain. This chain uses TRBV10-3 with TRBJ2-2, with 7 bases lining up with TRBD1. Germline CDR1 ENHRY, CDR2 SYGVKD. This CDR3 is 19 amino acids long. The DNA of the CDR3 is TGTGCCATCAGTGAGTCGAAATCGCCCGGGACAGCGAAAACCGGGGAGCTGTTTTTT. It codes for CAISESKSPGTAKTGELFF.

The chain has TRBV7-2 and TRBJ2-7; D may be TRBD2 (6 bases). The CDR3 is 16 residues long. V dropped 5 bases and J dropped 0 bases, with 17 bases sitting between them. Germline V lookup: CDR1 SGHTA, CDR2 FQGNSA. Here the CDR3 reads CASSSGVGGSSYEQYF. Here the CDR3 DNA reads TGTGCCAGCAGCAGTGGGGTAGGAGGGAGCTCCTACGAGCAGTACTTC. The whole variable domain, remainder taken from reference TRBV7-2 and TRBJ2-7, is GAGVSQSPSNKVTEKGKDVELRCDPISGHTALYWYRQSLGQGLEFLIYFQGNSAPDKSGLPSDRFSAERTGGSVSTLTIQRTQQEDSAVYLCASSSGVGGSSYEQYFGPGTRLTVT.

The V call is TRBV5-5, the J call TRBJ2-1; 9 nucleotides line up with TRBD1. CDR3 length equals 14 residues. The germline CDR1 and CDR2 sequences are SGHKS and YYEKEE (reference sequence). V lost 1 base to trimming and J lost 7 bases; unmatched junction nucleotides: 3. This chain's CDR3 is CASSLTGGQNEQFF. In nucleotides, the CDR3 is TGTGCCAGCAGCTTGACAGGGGGCCAAAATGAGCAGTTCTTC.

This clone occurred a few times. The J gene is TRBJ1-1, the V gene TRBV14; 10 bases are shared with TRBD1. Per the germline V gene, CDR1 is SGHDN and CDR2 is FVKESK. The V segment lost 3 bases and the J segment 7 bases; nucleotides outside the gene matches: 8. The CDR3 totals 15 residues. Here the CDR3 DNA reads TGTGCCAGCAGCCAGAGACAGGGGGCGACTGGTGAAGCTTTCTTT. Translating it yields CASSQRQGATGEAFF.